This T cell receptor (beta chain) was captured by sequencing in a study of T cells after somatic rescue of genetic block. CDR1 LGHNA and CDR2 YNFKEQ come from the germline V gene. This CDR3 spans 17 amino acids. Trimming cost V 2 bases and J 1 base, with 15 bases left between them. TCRdb's table, derived via immunoSEQ multiplex PCR, lists solely in-frame clones and lacks some. The sample yields 9,000 to 10,000 clones, about 74% seen once. This clone was seen more than once but under ten times. The rearrangement links TRBV4-2 to TRBJ2-4; D uncertain. The specimen was peripheral blood mononuclear cells (PBMCs). This sequence was found in a boy aged 5-17 years. The CDR3 nucleotides are TGTGCCAGCAGCCAAAATTTGCTAGTTGGGGCCAAAAACATTCAGTACTTC. This translates into CASSQNLLVGAKNIQYF.